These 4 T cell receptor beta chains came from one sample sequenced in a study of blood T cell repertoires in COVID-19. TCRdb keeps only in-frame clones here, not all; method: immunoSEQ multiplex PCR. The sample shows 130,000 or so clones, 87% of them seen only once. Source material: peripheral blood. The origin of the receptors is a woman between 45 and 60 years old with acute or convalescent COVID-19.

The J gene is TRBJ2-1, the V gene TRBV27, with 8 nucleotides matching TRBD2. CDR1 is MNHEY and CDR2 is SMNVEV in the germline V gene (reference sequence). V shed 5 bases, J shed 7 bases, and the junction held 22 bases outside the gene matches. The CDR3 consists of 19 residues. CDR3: CASSRYPNFRTGGANEQFF. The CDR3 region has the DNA TGTGCCAGCAGTCGCTATCCTAACTTCCGGACGGGAGGGGCAAATGAGCAGTTCTTC.

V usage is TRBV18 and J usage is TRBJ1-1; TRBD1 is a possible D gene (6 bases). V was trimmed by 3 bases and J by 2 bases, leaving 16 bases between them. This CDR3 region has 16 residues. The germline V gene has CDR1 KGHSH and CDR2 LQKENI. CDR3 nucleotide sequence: TGTGCCAGCTCACCGGCCGGCAGGGGCTTTAACACTGAAGCTTTCTTT. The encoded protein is CASSPAGRGFNTEAFF.

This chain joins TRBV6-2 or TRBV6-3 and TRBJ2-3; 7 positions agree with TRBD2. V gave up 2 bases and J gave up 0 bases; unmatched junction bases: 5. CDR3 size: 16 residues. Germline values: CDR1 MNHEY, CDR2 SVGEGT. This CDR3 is CASSYDLAASTDTQYF. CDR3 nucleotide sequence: TGTGCCAGCAGTTACGACCTAGCGGCTAGCACAGATACGCAGTATTTT.

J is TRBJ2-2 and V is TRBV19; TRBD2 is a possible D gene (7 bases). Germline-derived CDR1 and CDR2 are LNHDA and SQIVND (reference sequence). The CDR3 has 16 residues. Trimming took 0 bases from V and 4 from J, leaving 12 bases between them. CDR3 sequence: CASSIDAGAPTGELFF. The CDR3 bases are TGTGCCAGTAGTATAGATGCGGGGGCACCCACCGGGGAGCTGTTTTTT.